The 24 T cell receptor beta chains below come from one sample, sequenced in a study of Ad26.COV2.S vaccination and SARS-CoV-2 variants. Assay: immunoSEQ multiplex PCR; the TCRdb copy retains only in-frame clones and omits some. The repertoire holds roughly 320,000 clones, with approximately 80% as singletons. Treatment denoted: roughly 19 received Ad26.COV2.S at low or high dose, single or two shots; 5 received placebo; per-sample allocation not given. Collection of the samples took place on day 63 after the first injection of vaccine or placebo. This sample comprised peripheral blood, obtained in a trial of Ad26.COV2.S vaccine versus placebo. The receptor source for this set is a person aged 18-65 years who received the Ad26.COV2.S COVID-19 vaccine or a placebo.

Ten or more counts support this clone. The chain combines TRBV10-1 with TRBJ2-7; 7 nucleotides agree with TRBD1. V lost 4 bases to trimming and J lost 3 bases; unmatched junction nucleotides: 30. The CDR3 sequence is 22 residues long. CDR1 WNHNN and CDR2 SYGVQD come from the germline V gene (reference sequence). CDR3 sequence (DNA): TGCGCCAGCAGTGGGAAACGACACCGGGACAGAAACATTACAGGGTCATACTACGAGCAGTACTTC. Translating it yields CASSGKRHRDRNITGSYYEQYF.

This chain connects TRBV28 to TRBJ1-5; TRBD1 matches at 8 bases. The V and J ends lost 5 bases and 8 bases, in that order; junction bases with no gene match: 14. Germline CDR1 is MDHEN and CDR2 is SYDVKM. CDR3 length: 16 amino acids. As DNA, the CDR3 is TGTGCCAGCAGTCCCGCCATCCGACAGGGGAGGAAGCCCCAGCATTTT. Protein product: CASSPAIRQGRKPQHF.

This clone was seen a single time. The chain uses TRBV5-1 and TRBJ2-1; 13 nucleotides line up with TRBD2. CDR1 and CDR2 (germline): SGHRS, YFSETQ. V lost 5 bases to trimming and J lost 7 bases; unmatched junction nucleotides: 6. The CDR3 extends over 15 amino acids. CDR3 coding DNA: TGCGCCAGCAGTTTCGGGACTAGCGGGGCGAATGAGCAGTTCTTC. Amino acid sequence: CASSFGTSGANEQFF. Supplemented by reference TRBV5-1 and TRBJ2-1, the full variable domain reads KAGVTQTPRYLIKTRGQQVTLSCSPISGHRSVSWYQQTPGQGLQFLFEYFSETQRNKGNFPGRFSGRQFSNSRSEMNVSTLELGDSALYLCASSFGTSGANEQFFGPGTRLTVL.

The rearrangement uses TRBV25-1 and TRBJ2-5, with D perhaps matching TRBD1 (6 bases). The germline V and J ends were trimmed by 1 base and 2 bases, with 11 bases remaining between them. Germline V gene data show CDR1 as MGHDK and CDR2 as SYGVNS. The CDR3 extends over 15 amino acids. The CDR3 reads CASSEFRGTQETQYF. The CDR3 DNA reads TGTGCCAGCAGTGAATTCCGAGGGACACAAGAGACCCAGTACTTC.

The chain uses TRBV12-3 or TRBV12-4 and TRBJ1-1, with a tentative D call TRBD1 (6 bases). This CDR3 spans 13 amino acids. V lost 5 bases, J lost 3 bases, and 10 bases lay in between. CDR3 sequence (DNA): TGTGCCAGCAGTCGGGGGCCCGACACTGAAGCTTTCTTT. Protein: CASSRGPDTEAFF.

This clone appeared once. The chain carries TRBV11-3 and TRBJ2-7; tentatively, D is TRBD1 (6 bases). CDR3 length: 17 residues. CDR1 SGHNT and CDR2 YENEEA come from the germline V gene. V lost 4 bases, J lost 0 bases, and 19 bases lay in between. CDR3 sequence (DNA): TGTGCCAGCAGCTCCCGGGGAAGACAGGTAGTCTCCTACGAGCAGTACTTC. Its protein is CASSSRGRQVVSYEQYF.

The chain is built from TRBV7-2 and TRBJ2-5, with D tentatively TRBD1 (8 bases). V dropped 4 bases and J dropped 2 bases, with 17 bases sitting between them. The CDR3 covers 16 residues. The V gene's germline CDR1 is SGHTA and CDR2 FQGNSA. The CDR3 sequence is CASSSQDREGQETQYF. The CDR3 coding sequence is TGTGCCAGCAGCTCCCAGGACAGGGAGGGGCAAGAGACCCAGTACTTC.

The chain couples TRBV11-3 to TRBJ2-4; D call uncertain. Germline V lookup: CDR1 SGHNT, CDR2 YENEEA. The CDR3 spans 17 residues. V was shortened by 1 base and J by 2 bases, with 15 bases between the two germline ends. CDR3 sequence: CASSLGWLLGSKNIQYF. CDR3 DNA: TGTGCCAGCAGCTTAGGGTGGCTCCTAGGATCCAAAAACATTCAGTACTTC. Variable domain in full (rest from reference TRBV11-3 and TRBJ2-4): EAGVVQSPRYKIIEKKQPVAFWCNPISGHNTLYWYLQNLGQGPELLIRYENEEAVDDSQLPKDRFSAERLKGVDSTLKIQPAELGDSAVYLCASSLGWLLGSKNIQYFGAGTRLSVL.

The J gene is TRBJ2-1, the V gene TRBV7-2, with 9 bases matching TRBD2. The germline V gene encodes CDR1 SGHTA and CDR2 FQGNSA. There are 15 residues in the CDR3. V shed 5 bases, J shed 2 bases, and the junction held 4 bases outside the gene matches. As DNA, the CDR3 is TGTGCCAGCAGCCCGCGGGGGGGCCCCTACAATGAGCAGTTCTTC. Its protein is CASSPRGGPYNEQFF.

J is TRBJ2-5 and V is TRBV18; 7 nucleotides match TRBD1. The CDR3 runs to 13 residues. Germline V gene sequence: CDR1 KGHSH, CDR2 LQKENI. The trim removed 4 bases at V and 5 bases at J, leaving 4 bases unmatched. The CDR3 DNA reads TGTGCCAGCTCACAAGGGGGCCCCGAGACCCAGTACTTC. It translates to CASSQGGPETQYF.

The chain employs TRBV3-1 (or the pseudogene TRBV3-2) and TRBJ1-3; D is perhaps TRBD1 (5 bases). There are 17 residues in the CDR3. CDR1 LGHDT and CDR2 YNNKEL come from the germline V gene (reference sequence). V was trimmed by 1 base and J by 2 bases, leaving 15 bases between them. The CDR3 sequence is CASSQGLRGRAGNTIYF. The CDR3 coding sequence is TGTGCCAGCAGCCAAGGCTTGCGGGGCAGGGCTGGAAACACCATATATTTT.

V gene TRBV6-1 combines with J gene TRBJ1-5, with unresolved D. V was cut by 2 bases and J by 11 bases, with 10 bases left in between. CDR1 is MNHNS, CDR2 SASEGT, per germline. The CDR3 is 12 residues long. CDR3 coding DNA: TGTGCCAGCAGTGAAACCGAGCCAGCCCAGCATTTT. The encoded protein is CASSETEPAQHF.

The genes are TRBV7-8 and TRBJ1-1; 8 positions match TRBD1. The germline V gene has CDR1 SGHVS and CDR2 FQNEAQ. The CDR3 extends over 16 amino acids. V shed 5 bases and J 1 base; nucleotides not matched to a gene: 9. The CDR3 DNA reads as TGTGCCAGCAGCCCGAGGTCCGGGACAGGGAACACTGAAGCTTTCTTT. This translates into CASSPRSGTGNTEAFF.

This clone was seen once. V is TRBV30 and J is TRBJ1-3; no firm D call. This CDR3 is built from 15 residues. Trimming took 2 bases from V and 0 from J, leaving 11 bases between them. Germline-derived CDR1 and CDR2 are GTSNPN and SVGIG (reference sequence). CDR3 nucleotide sequence: TGTGCCTGGAGTCCGTGGCGGCCCTCTGGAAACACCATATATTTT. As protein: CAWSPWRPSGNTIYF. Full variable domain (outside the CDR3, taken from reference TRBV30 and TRBJ1-3): SQTIHQWPATLVQPVGSPLSLECTVEGTSNPNLYWYRQAAGRGLQLLFYSVGIGQISSEVPQNLSASRPQDRQFILSSKKLLLSDSGFYLCAWSPWRPSGNTIYFGEGSWLTVV.

The chain carries TRBV4-1 and TRBJ2-2, with a possible D match to TRBD2 (5 bases). The V gene lost 3 bases and the J gene lost 6 bases, with 17 bases spanning the gap. The V gene's germline CDR1 is MGHRA and CDR2 YSYEKL. The CDR3 totals 16 residues. The CDR3 coding sequence is TGCGCCAGCAGCCAGCCCGACGGGGATAGCTCCGGGGAGCTGTTTTTT. This encodes CASSQPDGDSSGELFF.

The chain has TRBV10-1 and TRBJ1-2, with D unresolved. With 3 bases removed from V and 4 bases from J, the gap between germline ends came to 9 bases. Germline-derived CDR1 and CDR2 are WNHNN and SYGVQD (reference sequence). The CDR3 covers 13 residues. The CDR3 sequence is CASSESGPYGYTF. In DNA, the CDR3 is TGCGCCAGCAGTGAATCCGGCCCCTATGGCTACACCTTC.

The genes are TRBV4-1 and TRBJ2-2; 7 bases align to TRBD1. V shed 1 base, J shed 5 bases, and the junction held 13 bases outside the gene matches. CDR1 is MGHRA and CDR2 is YSYEKL in the germline V gene. There are 18 residues in the CDR3. The DNA for the CDR3 is TGCGCCAGCAGCCAAGTTTTAGTCGGGACAGTGGCGACCGGGGAGCTGTTTTTT. Its protein is CASSQVLVGTVATGELFF.

The chain uses TRBV30 and TRBJ1-2, with D tentatively TRBD1 (6 bases). CDR3 length: 13 amino acids. Germline CDR1 and CDR2: GTSNPN and SVGIG (reference sequence). Trimming shortened V by 8 bases and J by 0 bases, and 13 bases separated the two germline ends. CDR3 sequence reads: CAGGQGANYGYTF. CDR3 bases: TGTGCCGGGGGGCAGGGAGCTAACTATGGCTACACCTTC.

The chain is built from TRBV28 and TRBJ2-7, with TRBD1 identical over 7 bases. With V trimmed by 2 bases and J by 6 bases, 7 bases remained unmatched. Germline CDR1 MDHEN, CDR2 SYDVKM. The CDR3 covers 14 residues. Written as DNA, the CDR3 is TGTGCCAGCAGTTTAACAGGGGCGATAGGCGAGCAGTACTTC. It specifies CASSLTGAIGEQYF.

This clone is a singleton in its sample. This rearrangement joins TRBV11-2 to TRBJ1-2; D gene uncertain. V was pared by 0 bases and J by 2 bases, with 16 bases between. CDR3 length: 17 amino acids. Germline CDR1 is SGHAT and CDR2 is FQNNGV. CDR3 coding DNA: TGTGCCAGCAGCTTAGAAGGGCAACGGAACCTCAACTATGGCTACACCTTC. It codes for CASSLEGQRNLNYGYTF. Based on the CDR3 plus reference TRBV11-2 and TRBJ1-2, the full variable domain is EAGVAQSPRYKIIEKRQSVAFWCNPISGHATLYWYQQILGQGPKLLIQFQNNGVVDDSQLPKDRFSAERLKGVDSTLKIQPAKLEDSAVYLCASSLEGQRNLNYGYTFGSGTRLTVV.

This clone was seen just once. The same CDR3 arises from other DNA sequences in this sample as well. The chain recombines TRBV2 with TRBJ1-2, with D maybe TRBD1 (5 bases). The length of the CDR3 is 12 residues. Germline V gives CDR1 SNHLY, CDR2 FYNNEI. V was shortened by 2 bases and J by 7 bases, with 8 bases between the two germline ends. CDR3 sequence: CASSEQGGGYTF. CDR3 in DNA: TGTGCCAGCAGTGAACAGGGAGGTGGCTACACCTTC.

This clone occurred a few times. In nucleotides, the CDR3 is TGTGCCAGCAGCACCCTCGAAAAACTGTTTTTT. Its protein is CASSTLEKLFF. The V gene is TRBV7-9, the J gene TRBJ1-4; D is unclear. The CDR3 extends over 11 amino acids. Trimming cost V 5 bases and J 8 bases, with 6 bases left between them. Germline CDR1 SEHNR, CDR2 FQNEAQ (reference sequence).

The chain's CDR3 is CASKMGDSPIGQPQHF. In DNA form, the CDR3 reads TGTGCCAGCAAAATGGGGGACAGTCCGATAGGTCAGCCCCAGCATTTT. The chain uses TRBV28 and TRBJ1-5, with TRBD1 matching 7 bases. Germline values: CDR1 MDHEN, CDR2 SYDVKM. The junction had 15 bases not matched to a gene; V was cut back by 7 bases and J by 6 bases. The CDR3 is 16 residues long. Full variable domain (missing parts from reference TRBV28 and TRBJ1-5): DVKVTQSSRYLVKRTGEKVFLECVQDMDHENMFWYRQDPGLGLRLIYFSYDVKMKEKGDIPEGYSVSREKKERFSLILESASTNQTSMYLCASKMGDSPIGQPQHFGDGTRLSIL.

V and J are TRBV6-5 and TRBJ2-7; tentatively, D is TRBD1 (5 bases). CDR3 length equals 13 residues. From germline, CDR1 is MNHEY and CDR2 SVGAGI. Trimming removed 6 bases from V and 3 bases from J, with 12 bases in between. The CDR3 loop is CASSTDTFYEQYF. Here the CDR3 DNA reads TGTGCCAGCAGCACGGACACTTTCTACGAGCAGTACTTC.